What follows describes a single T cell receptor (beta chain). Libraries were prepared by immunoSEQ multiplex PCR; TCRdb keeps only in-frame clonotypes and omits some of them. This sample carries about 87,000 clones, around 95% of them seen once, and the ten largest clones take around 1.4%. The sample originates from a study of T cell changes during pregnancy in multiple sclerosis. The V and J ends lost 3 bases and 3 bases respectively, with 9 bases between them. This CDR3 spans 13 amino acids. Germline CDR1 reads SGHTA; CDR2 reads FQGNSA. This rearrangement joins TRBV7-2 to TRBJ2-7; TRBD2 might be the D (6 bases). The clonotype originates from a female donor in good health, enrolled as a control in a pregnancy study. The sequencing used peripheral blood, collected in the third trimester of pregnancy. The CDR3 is CASSLASDYEQYF. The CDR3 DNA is TGTGCCAGCAGCTTGGCTAGCGACTACGAGCAGTACTTC.